This TCR beta chain was retrieved from a study of glioma-infiltrating T cells. Study results and caveats: Non-neoplastic patients had below-expected tissue-blood divergence, while all gliomas exceeded expectation.

The CDR3 loop spans 15 amino acids. Germline V CDR1 and CDR2: SGHRS, YFSETQ. Germline trimming cut 2 bases from V and 3 bases from J; bases unmatched to any gene: 5. Remarks on this clonotype: Its antigen is still unknown.

The iRepertoire nested amplicon-rescue multiplex PCR amplified TCR alpha and beta CDR3s from RNA. For one-step reverse transcription and amplification, roughly 100-400 ng of tissue mRNA or PBMC total RNA was used. TCRdb re-analysed the multiplex PCR reads in MiXCR, keeping a single row per CDR3 protein. Of over 140,000 distinct CDR3 sequences listed, 30% to 40% were seen once; the top ten hold around 20%. The rearrangement uses TRBV5-1 and TRBJ1-1, with 9 bases lining up with TRBD1. The sample consisted of glioma tissue, nonneoplastic brain tissue, or PBMCs (not recorded which). The source of this sequence is a human donor with low-grade glioma or glioblastoma, undergoing nonglioma brain surgery, or in good health (not recorded which). The CDR3 bases are TGCGCCAGCAGCTTCGGGACAGGGACTTACACTGAAGCTTTCTTT. Translated, it gives CASSFGTGTYTEAFF.